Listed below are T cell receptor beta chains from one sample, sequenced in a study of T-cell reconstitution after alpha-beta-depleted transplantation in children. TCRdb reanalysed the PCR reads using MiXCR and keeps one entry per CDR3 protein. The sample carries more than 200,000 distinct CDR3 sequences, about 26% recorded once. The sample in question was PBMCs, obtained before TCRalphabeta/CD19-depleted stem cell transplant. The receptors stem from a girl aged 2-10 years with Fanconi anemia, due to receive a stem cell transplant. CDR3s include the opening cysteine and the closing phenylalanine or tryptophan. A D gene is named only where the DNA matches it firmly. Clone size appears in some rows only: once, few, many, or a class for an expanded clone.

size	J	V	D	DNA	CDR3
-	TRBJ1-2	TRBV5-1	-	TGCGCCAGCAGCTCCCGACCGGGGGCCCCAGACTATGGCTACACCTTC	CASSSRPGAPDYGYTF
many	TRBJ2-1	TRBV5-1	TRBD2	TGCGCCAGCTCGGGACTAGCGATCGCTGAGCAGTTCTTC	CASSGLAIAEQFF
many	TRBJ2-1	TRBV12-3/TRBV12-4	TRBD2	TGTGCCAGCAGTCCAACTAGCGGGGGGCTCTCCAATGAGCAGTTCTTC	CASSPTSGGLSNEQFF
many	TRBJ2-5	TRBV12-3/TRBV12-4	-	TGTGCCAGCAGTGGGGATTCCCTGGTCGGGGAGACCCAGTACTTC	CASSGDSLVGETQYF
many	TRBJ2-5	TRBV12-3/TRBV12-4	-	TGTGCCAGCAGCCTACACGGCGAGACCCAGTACTTC	CASSLHGETQYF
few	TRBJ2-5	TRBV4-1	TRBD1	TGCGCCAGCTCGGAGACAGGGTCGGTCGAGACCCAGTACTTC	CASSETGSVETQYF
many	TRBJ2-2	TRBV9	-	TGTGCCAGCAGCGTGAGAGGCCCGAACACCGGGGAGCTGTTTTTT	CASSVRGPNTGELFF
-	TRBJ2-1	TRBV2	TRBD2	TGTGCCAGCAATAGCGGGAGGGCCTACAATGAGCAGTTCTTC	CASNSGRAYNEQFF
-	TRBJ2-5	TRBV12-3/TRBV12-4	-	TGTGCCAGCAGTTTCGGGACGCAAGAGACCCAGTACTTC	CASSFGTQETQYF
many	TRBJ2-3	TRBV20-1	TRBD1	TGCAGTGCTAGCTCTCTCGGCAGGGGGCTCGCAGATACGCAGTATTTT	CSASSLGRGLADTQYF
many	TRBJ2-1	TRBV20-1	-	TGCAGTGCTTTTCCGGGACTTGAGCAGTTCTTC	CSAFPGLEQFF
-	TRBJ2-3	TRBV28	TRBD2	TGTGCCAGCAGTTTATGGGCGGGGGGATCCACAGATACGCAGTATTTT	CASSLWAGGSTDTQYF